This T cell receptor (beta chain) comes out of a study of early T cells in non-severe SARS-CoV-2 infection. As for the study in general: Sequencing targeted bulk RNA from unsorted whole blood, leaving chains unpaired.

The V and J ends lost 0 bases and 3 bases respectively, with 13 bases between them. The germline gives CDR1 SGHRS, CDR2 YFSETQ. This CDR3 is built from 15 residues. Each CDR3 protein is one row after TCRdb ran MiXCR on the 5' RACE reads. This sample has 95,000 to 100,000 distinct CDR3 sequences, with under 15% found just once. Source material: whole blood. The J gene is TRBJ2-7, the V gene TRBV5-1; D is tentatively TRBD1 or TRBD2 (6 bases each). The clonotype comes from an adult who was a healthcare worker with PCR-confirmed SARS-CoV-2 infection or an uninfected control (not recorded which). This chain's CDR3 is CASSLEGGPFYEQYF. The CDR3 DNA is TGCGCCAGCAGCTTGGAAGGGGGGCCATTCTACGAGCAGTACTTC.